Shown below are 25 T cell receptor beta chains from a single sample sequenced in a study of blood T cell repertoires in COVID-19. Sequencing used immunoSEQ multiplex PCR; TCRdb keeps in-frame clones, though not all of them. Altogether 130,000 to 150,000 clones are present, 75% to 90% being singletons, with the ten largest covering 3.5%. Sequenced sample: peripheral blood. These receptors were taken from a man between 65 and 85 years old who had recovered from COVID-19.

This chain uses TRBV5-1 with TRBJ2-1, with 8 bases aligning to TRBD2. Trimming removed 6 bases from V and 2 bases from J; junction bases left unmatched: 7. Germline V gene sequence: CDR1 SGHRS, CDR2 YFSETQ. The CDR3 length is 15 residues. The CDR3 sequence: CASTLSGMTYNEQFF. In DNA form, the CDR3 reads TGCGCCAGCACCCTTAGCGGGATGACCTACAATGAGCAGTTCTTC.

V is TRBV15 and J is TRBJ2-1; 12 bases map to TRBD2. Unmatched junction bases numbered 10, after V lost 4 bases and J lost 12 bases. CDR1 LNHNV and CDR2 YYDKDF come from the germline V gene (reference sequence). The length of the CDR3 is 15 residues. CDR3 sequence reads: CATSTQRLAGVRQFF. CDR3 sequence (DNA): TGTGCCACCAGCACACAGAGACTAGCGGGAGTGAGGCAGTTCTTC.

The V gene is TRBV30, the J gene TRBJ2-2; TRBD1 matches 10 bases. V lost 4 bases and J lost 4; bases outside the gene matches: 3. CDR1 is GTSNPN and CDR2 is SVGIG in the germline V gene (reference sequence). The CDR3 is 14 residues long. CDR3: CAWIGTGVTGELFF. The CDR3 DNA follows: TGTGCCTGGATAGGGACAGGGGTCACCGGGGAGCTGTTTTTT.

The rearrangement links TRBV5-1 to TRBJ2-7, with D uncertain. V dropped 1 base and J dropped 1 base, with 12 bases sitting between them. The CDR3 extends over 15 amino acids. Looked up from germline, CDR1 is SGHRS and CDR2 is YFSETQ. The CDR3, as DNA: TGCGCCAGCAGCTTGATCGGCGGAAAGTCCTACGAGCAGTACTTC. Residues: CASSLIGGKSYEQYF.

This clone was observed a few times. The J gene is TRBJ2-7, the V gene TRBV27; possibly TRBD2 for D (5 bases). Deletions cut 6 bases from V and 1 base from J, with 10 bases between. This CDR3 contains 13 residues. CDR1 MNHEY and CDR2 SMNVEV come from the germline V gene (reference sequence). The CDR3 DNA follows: TGTGCCAGCAGAATACTAGGGTCCTACGAGCAGTACTTC. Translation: CASRILGSYEQYF.

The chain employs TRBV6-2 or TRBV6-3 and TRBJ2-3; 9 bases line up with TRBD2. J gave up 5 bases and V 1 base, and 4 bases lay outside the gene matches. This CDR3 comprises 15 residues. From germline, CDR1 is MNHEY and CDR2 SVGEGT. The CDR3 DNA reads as TGTGCCAGCAGTTACTGGGGACTAGCAGGAGATACGCAGTATTTT. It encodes CASSYWGLAGDTQYF.

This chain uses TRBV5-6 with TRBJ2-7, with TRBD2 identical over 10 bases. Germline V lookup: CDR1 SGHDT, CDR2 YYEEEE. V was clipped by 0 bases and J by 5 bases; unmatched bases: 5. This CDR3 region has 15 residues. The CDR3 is CASSLGAGGLDEQYF. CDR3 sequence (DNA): TGTGCCAGCAGCTTGGGAGCGGGAGGGCTCGACGAGCAGTACTTC. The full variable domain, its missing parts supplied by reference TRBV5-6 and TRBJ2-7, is DAGVTQSPTHLIKTRGQQVTLRCSPKSGHDTVSWYQQALGQGPQFIFQYYEEEERQRGNFPDRFSGHQFPNYSSELNVNALLLGDSALYLCASSLGAGGLDEQYFGPGTRLTVT.

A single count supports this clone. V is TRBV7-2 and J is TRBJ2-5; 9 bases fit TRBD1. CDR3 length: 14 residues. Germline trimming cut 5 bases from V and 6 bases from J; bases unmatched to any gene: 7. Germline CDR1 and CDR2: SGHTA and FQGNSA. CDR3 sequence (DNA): TGTGCCAGCAGCATAACAGGGGGCGGGAAGACCCAGTACTTC. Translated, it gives CASSITGGGKTQYF.

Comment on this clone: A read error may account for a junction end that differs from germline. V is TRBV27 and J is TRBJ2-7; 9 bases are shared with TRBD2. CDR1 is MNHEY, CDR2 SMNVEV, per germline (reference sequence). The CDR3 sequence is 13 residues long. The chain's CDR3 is CASTGTSSSEQYF. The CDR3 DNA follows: TGTGCCAGCACCGGGACTAGCTCCTCCGAGCAGTACTTC.

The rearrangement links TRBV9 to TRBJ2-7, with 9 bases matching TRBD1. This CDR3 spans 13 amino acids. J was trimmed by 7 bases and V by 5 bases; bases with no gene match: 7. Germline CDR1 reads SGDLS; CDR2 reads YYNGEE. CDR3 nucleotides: TGTGCCAGCAGTCGGGACGGGACAGGGGAGCAGTACTTC. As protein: CASSRDGTGEQYF.

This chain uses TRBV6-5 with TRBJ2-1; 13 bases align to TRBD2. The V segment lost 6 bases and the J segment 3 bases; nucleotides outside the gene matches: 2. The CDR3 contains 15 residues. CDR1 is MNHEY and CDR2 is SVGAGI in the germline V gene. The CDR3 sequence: CASRLAGGGYNEQFF. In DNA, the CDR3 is TGTGCCAGCAGACTAGCGGGAGGGGGCTACAATGAGCAGTTCTTC.

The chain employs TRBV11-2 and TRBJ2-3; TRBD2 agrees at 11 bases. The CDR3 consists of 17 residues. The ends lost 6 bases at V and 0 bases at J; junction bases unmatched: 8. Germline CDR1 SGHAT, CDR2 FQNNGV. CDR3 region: CASSLSGRAPSTDTQYF. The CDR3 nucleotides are TGTGCCAGCAGTCTTAGCGGGAGGGCCCCTAGCACAGATACGCAGTATTTT.

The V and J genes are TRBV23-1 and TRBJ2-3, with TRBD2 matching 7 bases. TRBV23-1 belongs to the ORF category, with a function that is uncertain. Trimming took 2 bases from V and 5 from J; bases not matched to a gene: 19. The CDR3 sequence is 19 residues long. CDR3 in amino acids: CASSQLRIRRECPKDTQYF. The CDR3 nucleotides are TGCGCCAGCAGTCAACTCAGAATCAGGCGGGAGTGCCCCAAAGATACGCAGTATTTT.

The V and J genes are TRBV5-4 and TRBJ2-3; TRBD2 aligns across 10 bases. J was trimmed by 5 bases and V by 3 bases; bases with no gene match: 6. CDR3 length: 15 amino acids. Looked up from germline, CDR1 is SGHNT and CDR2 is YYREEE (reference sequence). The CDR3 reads CASSWSGRGEDTQYF. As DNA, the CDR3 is TGTGCCAGCAGCTGGAGCGGGAGGGGAGAAGATACGCAGTATTTT. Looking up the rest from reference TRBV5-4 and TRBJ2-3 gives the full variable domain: ETGVTQSPTHLIKTRGQQVTLRCSSQSGHNTVSWYQQALGQGPQFIFQYYREEENGRGNFPPRFSGLQFPNYSSELNVNALELDDSALYLCASSWSGRGEDTQYFGPGTRLTVL.

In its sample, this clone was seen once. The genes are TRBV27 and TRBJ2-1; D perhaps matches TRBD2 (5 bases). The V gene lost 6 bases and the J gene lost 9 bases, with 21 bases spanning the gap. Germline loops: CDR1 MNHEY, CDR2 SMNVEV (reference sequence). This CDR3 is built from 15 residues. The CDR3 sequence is CASRTDWRLVLEQFF. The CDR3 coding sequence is TGTGCCAGCAGAACGGACTGGCGGCTAGTGCTTGAGCAGTTCTTC.

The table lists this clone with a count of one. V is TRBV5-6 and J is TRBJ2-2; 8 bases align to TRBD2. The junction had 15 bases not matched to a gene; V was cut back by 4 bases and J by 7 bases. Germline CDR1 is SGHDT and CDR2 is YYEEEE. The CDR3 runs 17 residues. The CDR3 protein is CASSLYTERERGGELFF. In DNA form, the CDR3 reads TGTGCCAGCAGCCTCTATACCGAGCGGGAGAGGGGCGGGGAGCTGTTTTTT.

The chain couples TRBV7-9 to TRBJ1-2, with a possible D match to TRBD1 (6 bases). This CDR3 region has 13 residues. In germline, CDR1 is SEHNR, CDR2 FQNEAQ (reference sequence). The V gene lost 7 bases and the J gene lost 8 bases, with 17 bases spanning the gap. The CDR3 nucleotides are TGTGCCAGCAACCGAGTAGGGGGTTCAGGCTACACCTTC. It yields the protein CASNRVGGSGYTF.

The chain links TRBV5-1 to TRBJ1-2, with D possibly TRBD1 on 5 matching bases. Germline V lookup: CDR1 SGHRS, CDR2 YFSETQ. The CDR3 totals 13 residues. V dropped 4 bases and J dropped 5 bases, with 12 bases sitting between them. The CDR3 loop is CASSRGLIYGYTF. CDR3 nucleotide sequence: TGCGCCAGCAGCCGGGGACTGATATATGGCTACACCTTC.

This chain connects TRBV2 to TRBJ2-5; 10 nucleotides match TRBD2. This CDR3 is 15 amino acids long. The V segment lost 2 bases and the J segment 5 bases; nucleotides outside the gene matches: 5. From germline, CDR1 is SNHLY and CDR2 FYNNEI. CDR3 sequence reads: CASSETSGKWETQYF. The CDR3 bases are TGTGCCAGCAGTGAAACTAGCGGGAAATGGGAGACCCAGTACTTC.

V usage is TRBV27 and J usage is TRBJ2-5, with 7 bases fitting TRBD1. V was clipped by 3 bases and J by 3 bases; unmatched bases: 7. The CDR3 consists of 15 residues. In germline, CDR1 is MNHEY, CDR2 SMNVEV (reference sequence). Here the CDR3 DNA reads TGTGCCAGCAGTTTCCTCCGAGACAGGGAAGAGACCCAGTACTTC. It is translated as CASSFLRDREETQYF.

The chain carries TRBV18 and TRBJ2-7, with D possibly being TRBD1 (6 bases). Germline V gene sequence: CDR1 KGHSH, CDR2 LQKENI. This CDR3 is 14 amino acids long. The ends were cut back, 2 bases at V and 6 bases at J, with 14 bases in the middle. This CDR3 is CASSPGQTSPEQYF. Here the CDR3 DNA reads TGTGCCAGCTCACCAGGACAGACGTCCCCCGAGCAGTACTTC.

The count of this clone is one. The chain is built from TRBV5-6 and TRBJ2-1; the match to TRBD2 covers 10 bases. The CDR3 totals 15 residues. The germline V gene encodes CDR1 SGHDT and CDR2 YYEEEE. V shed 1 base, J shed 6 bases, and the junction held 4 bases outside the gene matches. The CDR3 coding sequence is TGTGCCAGCAGCTTGCGGCTAGCGGGAGCCAATGAGCAGTTCTTC. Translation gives CASSLRLAGANEQFF.

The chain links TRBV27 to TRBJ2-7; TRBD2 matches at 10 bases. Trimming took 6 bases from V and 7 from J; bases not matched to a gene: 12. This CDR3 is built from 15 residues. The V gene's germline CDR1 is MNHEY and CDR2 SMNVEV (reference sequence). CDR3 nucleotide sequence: TGTGCCAGCAGCCCTCGAGCGGGAGGGCCGGGTGAGCAGTACTTC. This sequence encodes CASSPRAGGPGEQYF.

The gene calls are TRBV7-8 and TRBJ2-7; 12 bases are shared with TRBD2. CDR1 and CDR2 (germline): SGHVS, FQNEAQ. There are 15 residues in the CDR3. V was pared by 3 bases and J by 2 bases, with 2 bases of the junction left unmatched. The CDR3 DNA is TGTGCCAGCAGCTTGGGACTAGCGGGCACCTACGAGCAGTACTTC. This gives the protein CASSLGLAGTYEQYF.

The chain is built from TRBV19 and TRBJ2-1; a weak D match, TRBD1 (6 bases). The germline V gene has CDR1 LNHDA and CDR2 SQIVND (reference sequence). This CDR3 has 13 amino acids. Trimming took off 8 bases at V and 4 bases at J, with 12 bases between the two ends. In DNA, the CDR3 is TGTGCCAGTGCAAGGGACATTTACAATGAGCAGTTCTTC. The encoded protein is CASARDIYNEQFF.